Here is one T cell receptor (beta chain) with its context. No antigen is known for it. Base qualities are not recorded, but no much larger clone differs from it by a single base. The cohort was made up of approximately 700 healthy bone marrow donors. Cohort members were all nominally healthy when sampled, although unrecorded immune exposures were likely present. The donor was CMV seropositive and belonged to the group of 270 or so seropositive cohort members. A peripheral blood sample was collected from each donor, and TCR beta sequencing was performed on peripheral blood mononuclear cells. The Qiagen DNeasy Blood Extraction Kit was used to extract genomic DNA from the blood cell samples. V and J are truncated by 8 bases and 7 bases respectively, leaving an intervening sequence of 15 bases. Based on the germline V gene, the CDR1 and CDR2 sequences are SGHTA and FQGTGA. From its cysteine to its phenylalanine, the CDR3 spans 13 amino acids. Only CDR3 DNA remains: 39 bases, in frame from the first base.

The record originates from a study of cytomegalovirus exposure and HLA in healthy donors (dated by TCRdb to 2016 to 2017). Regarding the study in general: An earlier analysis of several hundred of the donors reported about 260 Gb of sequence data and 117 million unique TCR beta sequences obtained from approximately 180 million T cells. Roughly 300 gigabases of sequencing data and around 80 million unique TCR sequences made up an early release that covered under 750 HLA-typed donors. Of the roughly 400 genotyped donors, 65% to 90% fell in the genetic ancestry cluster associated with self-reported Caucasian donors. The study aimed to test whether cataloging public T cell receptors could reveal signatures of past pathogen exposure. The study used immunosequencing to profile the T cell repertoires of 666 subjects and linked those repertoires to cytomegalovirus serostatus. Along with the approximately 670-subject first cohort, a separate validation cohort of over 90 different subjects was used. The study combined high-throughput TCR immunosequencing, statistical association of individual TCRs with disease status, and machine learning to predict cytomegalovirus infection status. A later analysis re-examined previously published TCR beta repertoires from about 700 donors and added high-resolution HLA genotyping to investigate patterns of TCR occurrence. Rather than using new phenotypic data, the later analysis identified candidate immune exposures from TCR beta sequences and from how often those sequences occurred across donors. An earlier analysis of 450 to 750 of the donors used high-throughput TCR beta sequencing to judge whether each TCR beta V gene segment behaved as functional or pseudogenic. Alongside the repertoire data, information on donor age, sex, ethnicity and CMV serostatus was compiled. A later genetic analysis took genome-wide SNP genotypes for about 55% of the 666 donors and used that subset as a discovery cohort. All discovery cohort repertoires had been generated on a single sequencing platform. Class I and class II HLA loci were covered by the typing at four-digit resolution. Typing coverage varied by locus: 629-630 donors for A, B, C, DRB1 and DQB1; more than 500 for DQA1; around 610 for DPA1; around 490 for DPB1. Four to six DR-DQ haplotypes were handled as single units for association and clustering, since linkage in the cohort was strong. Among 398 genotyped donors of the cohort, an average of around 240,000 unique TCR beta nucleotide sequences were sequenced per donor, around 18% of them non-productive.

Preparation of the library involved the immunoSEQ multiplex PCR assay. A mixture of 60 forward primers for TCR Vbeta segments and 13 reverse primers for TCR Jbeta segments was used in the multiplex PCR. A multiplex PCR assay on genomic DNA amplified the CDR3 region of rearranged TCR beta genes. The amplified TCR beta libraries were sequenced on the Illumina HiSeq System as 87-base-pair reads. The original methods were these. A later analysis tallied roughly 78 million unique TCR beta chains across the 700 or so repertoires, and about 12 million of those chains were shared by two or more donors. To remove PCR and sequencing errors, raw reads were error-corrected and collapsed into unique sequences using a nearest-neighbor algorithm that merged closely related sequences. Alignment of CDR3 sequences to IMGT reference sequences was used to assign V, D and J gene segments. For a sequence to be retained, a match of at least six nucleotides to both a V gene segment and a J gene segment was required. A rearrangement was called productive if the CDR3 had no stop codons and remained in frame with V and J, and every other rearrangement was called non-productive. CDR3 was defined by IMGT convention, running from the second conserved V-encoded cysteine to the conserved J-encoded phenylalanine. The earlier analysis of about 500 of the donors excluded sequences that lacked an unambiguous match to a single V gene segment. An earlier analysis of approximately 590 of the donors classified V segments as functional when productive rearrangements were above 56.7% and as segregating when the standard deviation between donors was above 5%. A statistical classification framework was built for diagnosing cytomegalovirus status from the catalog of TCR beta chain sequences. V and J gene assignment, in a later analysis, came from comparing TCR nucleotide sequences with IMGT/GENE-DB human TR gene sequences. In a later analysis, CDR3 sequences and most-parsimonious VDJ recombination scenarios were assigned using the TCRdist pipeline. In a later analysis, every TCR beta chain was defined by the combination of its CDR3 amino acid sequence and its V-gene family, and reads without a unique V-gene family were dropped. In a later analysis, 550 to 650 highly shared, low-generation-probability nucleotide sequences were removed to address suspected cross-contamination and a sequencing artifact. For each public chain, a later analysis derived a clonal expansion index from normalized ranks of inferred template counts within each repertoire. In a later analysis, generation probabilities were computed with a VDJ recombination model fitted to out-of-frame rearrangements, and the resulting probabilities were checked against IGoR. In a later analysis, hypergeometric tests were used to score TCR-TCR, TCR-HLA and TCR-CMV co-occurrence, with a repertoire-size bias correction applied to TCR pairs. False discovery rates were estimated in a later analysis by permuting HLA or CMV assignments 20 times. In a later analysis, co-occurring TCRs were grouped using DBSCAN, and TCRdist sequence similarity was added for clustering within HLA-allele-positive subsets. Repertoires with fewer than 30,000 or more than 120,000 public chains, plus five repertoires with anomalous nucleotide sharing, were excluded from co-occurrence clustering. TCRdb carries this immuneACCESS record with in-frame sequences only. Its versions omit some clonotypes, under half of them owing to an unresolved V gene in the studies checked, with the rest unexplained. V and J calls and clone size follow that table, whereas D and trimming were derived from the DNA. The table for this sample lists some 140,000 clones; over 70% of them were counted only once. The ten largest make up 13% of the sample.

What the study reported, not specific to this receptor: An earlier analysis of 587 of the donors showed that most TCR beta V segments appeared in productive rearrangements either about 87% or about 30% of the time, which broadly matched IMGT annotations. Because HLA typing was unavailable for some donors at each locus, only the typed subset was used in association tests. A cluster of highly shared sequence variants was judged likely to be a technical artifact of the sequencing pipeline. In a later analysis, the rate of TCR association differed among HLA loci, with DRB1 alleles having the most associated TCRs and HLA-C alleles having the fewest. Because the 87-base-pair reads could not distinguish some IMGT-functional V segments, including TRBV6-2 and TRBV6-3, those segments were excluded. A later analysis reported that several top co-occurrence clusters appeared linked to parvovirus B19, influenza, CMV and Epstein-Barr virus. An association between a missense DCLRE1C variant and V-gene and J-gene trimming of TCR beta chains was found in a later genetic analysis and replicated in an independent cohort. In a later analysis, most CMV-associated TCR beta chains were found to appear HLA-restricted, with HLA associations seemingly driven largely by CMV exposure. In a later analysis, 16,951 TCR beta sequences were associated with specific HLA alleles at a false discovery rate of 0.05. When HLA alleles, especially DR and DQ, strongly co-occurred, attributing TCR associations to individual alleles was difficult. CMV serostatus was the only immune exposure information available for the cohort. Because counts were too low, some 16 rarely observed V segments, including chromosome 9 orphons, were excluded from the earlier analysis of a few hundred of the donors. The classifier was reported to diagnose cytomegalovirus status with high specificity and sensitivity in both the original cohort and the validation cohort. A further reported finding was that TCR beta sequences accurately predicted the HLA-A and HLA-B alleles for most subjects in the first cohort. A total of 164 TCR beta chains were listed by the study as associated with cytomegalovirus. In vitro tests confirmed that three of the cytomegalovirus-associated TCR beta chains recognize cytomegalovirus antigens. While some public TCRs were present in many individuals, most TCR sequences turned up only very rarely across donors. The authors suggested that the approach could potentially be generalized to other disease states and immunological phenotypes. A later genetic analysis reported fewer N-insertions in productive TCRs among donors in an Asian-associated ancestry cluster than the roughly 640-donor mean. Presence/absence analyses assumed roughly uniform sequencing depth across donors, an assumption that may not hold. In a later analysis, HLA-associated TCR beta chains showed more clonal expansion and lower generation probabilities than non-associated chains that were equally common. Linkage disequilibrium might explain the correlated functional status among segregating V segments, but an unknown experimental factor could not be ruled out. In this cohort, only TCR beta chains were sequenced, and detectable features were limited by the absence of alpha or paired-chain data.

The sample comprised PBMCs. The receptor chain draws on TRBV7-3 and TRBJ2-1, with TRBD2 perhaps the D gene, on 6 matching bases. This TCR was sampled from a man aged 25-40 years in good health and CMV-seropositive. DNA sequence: TGTGCCAGCTCCGAACAGGCGGGAAATGAGCAGTTCTTC. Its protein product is CASSEQAGNEQFF.